The clone carrying this T cell receptor (beta chain) was picked up a small number of times. The study ran its PCR with 60 Vbeta and 13 Jbeta primers. TCRdb keeps only in-frame clones here, not all; method: immunoSEQ multiplex PCR. The table has about 190,000 clones, just under 80% seen once; the top ten hold approximately 6%. The CDR3 is 14 amino acids. V shed 0 bases, J shed 6 bases, and the junction held 4 bases outside the gene matches. Germline V gene sequence: CDR1 SGDLS, CDR2 YYNGEE. This sample is drawn from a study of cytomegalovirus exposure and HLA in healthy donors. The origin of this receptor is a woman aged 30 to 39 in good health and CMV-seropositive. Sequencing input: PBMCs. This chain joins TRBV9 and TRBJ1-1; 8 bases fit TRBD1. In DNA form, the CDR3 reads TGTGCCAGCAGCGTAGACAGGGGGGGTCCTGAAGCTTTCTTT. This codes for CASSVDRGGPEAFF.